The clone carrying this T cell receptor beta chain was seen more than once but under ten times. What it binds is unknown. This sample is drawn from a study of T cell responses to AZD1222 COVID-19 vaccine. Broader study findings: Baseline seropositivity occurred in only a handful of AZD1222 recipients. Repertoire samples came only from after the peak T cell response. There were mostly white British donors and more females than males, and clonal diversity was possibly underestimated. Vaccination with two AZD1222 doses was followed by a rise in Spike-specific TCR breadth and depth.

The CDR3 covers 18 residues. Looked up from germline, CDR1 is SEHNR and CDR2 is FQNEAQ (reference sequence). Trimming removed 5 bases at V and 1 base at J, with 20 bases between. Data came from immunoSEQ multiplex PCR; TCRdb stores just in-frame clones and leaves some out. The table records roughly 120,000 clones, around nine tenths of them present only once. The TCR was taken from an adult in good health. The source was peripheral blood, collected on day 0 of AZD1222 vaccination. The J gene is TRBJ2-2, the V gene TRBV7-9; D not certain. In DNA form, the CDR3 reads TGTGCCAGCAGCCAACCCCCCCCGGGTTTGGTGAACACCGGGGAGCTGTTTTTT. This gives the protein CASSQPPPGLVNTGELFF.